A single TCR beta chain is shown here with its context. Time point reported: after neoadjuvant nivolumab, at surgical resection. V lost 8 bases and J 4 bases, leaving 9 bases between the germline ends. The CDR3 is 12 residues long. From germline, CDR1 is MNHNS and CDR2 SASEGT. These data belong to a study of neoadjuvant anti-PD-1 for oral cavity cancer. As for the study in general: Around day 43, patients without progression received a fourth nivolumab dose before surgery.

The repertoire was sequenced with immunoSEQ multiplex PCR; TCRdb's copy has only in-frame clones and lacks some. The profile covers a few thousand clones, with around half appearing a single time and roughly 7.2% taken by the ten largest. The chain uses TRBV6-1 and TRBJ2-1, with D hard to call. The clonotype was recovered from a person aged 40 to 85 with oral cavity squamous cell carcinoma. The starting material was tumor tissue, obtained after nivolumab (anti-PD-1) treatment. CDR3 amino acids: CASGPRYNEQFF. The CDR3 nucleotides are TGTGCCAGCGGGCCAAGATACAATGAGCAGTTCTTC.